This entry is about one T cell receptor beta chain. This sample was included in a study of blood T cell repertoires in COVID-19. The method was immunoSEQ multiplex PCR; TCRdb's version includes in-frame clones alone and lacks a portion of them. The table records 270,000 or so clones, about nine tenths of them present only once. The germline V gene has CDR1 SGHAT and CDR2 FQNNGV. This CDR3 is 15 amino acids long. V was shortened by 4 bases and J by 0 bases, with 13 bases between the two germline ends. The chain carries TRBV11-2 and TRBJ2-7; unclear D gene. The sequence was collected from a woman aged 18-29 years who had recovered from COVID-19. Material for sequencing was PBMCs or T cells enriched from blood (not recorded which). The CDR3 DNA sequence: TGTGCCAGCAGCTCAAGGCGGCTAGACTCCTACGAGCAGTACTTC. This codes for CASSSRRLDSYEQYF.